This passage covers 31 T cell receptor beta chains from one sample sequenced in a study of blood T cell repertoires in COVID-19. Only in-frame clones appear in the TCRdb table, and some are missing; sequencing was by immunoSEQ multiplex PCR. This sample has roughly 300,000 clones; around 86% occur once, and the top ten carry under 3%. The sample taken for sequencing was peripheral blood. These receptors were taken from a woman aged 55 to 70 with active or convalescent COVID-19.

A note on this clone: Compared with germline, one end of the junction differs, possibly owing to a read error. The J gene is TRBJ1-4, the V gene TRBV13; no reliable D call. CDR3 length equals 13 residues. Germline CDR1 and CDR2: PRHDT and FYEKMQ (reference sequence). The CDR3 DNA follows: TGTGCCAGCAGCCTAGGTCGGGGTGAAAAACTGTTTTTT. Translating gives CASSLGRGEKLFF. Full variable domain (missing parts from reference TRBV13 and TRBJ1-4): AAGVIQSPRHLIKEKRETATLKCYPIPRHDTVYWYQQGPGQDPQFLISFYEKMQSDKGSIPDRFSAQQFSDYHSELNMSSLELGDSALYFCASSLGRGEKLFFGSGTQLSVL.

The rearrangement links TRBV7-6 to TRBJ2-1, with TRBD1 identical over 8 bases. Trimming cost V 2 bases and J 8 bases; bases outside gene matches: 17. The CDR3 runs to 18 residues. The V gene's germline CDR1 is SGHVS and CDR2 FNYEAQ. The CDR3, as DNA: TGTGCCAGCAGCTTAACCCCCCCCGGGACAGGTACGAGGGATGAGCAGTTCTTC. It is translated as CASSLTPPGTGTRDEQFF. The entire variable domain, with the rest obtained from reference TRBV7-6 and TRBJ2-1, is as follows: GAGVSQSPRYKVTKRGQDVALRCDPISGHVSLYWYRQALGQGPEFLTYFNYEAQQDKSGLPNDRFSAERPEGSISTLTIQRTEQRDSAMYRCASSLTPPGTGTRDEQFFGPGTRLTVL.

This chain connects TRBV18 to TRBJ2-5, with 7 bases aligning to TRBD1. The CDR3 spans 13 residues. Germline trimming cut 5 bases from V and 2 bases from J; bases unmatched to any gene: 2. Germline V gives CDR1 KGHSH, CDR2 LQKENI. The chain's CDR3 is CASSKGQQETQYF. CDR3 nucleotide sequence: TGTGCCAGCTCAAAGGGACAGCAAGAGACCCAGTACTTC.

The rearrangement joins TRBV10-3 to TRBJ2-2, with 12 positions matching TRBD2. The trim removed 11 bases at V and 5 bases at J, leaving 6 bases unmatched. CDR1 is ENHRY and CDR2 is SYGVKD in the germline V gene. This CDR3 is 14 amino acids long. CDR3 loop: CAARLAGETGELFF. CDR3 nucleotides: TGTGCCGCCCGACTAGCGGGGGAGACCGGGGAGCTGTTTTTT.

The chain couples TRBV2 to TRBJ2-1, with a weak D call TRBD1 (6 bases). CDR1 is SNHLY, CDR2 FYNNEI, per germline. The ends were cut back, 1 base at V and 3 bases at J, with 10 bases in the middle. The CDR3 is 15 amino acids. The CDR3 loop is CASSEDEQGYNEQFF. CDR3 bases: TGTGCCAGCAGTGAAGATGAACAGGGCTACAATGAGCAGTTCTTC.

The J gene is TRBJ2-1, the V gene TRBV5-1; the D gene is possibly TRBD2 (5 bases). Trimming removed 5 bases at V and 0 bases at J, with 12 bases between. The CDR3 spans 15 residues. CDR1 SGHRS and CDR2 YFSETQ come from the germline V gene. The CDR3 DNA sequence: TGCGCCAGCAGTTCCAGTGGGAGCTCCTACAATGAGCAGTTCTTC. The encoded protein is CASSSSGSSYNEQFF.

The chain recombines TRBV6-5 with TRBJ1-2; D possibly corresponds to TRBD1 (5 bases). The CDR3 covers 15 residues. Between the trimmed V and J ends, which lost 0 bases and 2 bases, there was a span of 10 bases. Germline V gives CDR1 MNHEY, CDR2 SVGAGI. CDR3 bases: TGTGCCAGCAGTTACTCCTGGGGGGGAAACTATGGCTACACCTTC. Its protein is CASSYSWGGNYGYTF.

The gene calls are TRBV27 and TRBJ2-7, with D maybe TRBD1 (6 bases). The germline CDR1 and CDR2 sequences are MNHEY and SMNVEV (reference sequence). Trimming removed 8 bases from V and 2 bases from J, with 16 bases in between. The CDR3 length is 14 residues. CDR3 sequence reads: CASSYSGGPYEQYF. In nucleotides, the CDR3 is TGTGCCAGCTCCTATAGTGGGGGCCCCTACGAGCAGTACTTC.

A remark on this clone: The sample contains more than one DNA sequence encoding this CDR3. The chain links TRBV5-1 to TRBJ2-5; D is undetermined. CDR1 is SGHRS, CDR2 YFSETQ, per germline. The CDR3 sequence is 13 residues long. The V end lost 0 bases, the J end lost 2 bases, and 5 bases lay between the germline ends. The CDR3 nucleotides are TGCGCCAGCAGCTTGGGGAGTCAAGAGACCCAGTACTTC. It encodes CASSLGSQETQYF.

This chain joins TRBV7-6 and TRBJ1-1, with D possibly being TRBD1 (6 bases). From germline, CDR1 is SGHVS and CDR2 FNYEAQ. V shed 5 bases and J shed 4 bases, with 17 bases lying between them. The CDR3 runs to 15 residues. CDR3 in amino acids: CASSDNVRGATEAFF. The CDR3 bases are TGTGCCAGCAGCGATAACGTCAGGGGCGCCACTGAAGCTTTCTTT.

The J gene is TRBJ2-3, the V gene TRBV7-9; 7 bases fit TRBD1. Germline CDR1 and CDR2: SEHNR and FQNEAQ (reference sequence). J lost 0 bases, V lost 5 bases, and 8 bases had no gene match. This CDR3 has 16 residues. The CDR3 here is CASSPRQGMSTDTQYF. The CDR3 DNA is TGTGCCAGCAGCCCTCGACAGGGCATGAGCACAGATACGCAGTATTTT.

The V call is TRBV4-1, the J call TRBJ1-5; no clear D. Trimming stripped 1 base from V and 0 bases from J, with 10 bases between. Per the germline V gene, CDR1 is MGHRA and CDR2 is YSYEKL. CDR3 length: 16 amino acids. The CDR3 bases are TGCGCCAGCAGCCAAGGGGGAGACCATAGCAATCAGCCCCAGCATTTT. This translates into CASSQGGDHSNQPQHF.

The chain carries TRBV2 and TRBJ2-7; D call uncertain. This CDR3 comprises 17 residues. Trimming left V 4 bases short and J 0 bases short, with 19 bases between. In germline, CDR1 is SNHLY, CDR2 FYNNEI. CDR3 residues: CASSALHTVLDSYEQYF. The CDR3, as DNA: TGTGCCAGCAGTGCCCTCCACACGGTGCTAGACTCCTACGAGCAGTACTTC.

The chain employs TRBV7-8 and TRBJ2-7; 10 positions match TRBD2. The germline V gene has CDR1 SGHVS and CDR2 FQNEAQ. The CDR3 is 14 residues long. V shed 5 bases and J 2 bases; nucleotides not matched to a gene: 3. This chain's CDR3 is CASSGGLATYEQYF. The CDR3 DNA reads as TGTGCCAGCAGCGGGGGACTAGCGACCTACGAGCAGTACTTC.

For the CDR3, the DNA is TGTGCCAGCAGCTTCGGTGGGGGAGGGGCCGGGGAGCTGTTTTTT. The encoded protein is CASSFGGGGAGELFF. This chain joins TRBV11-3 and TRBJ2-2; 7 nucleotides align to TRBD2. This CDR3 comprises 15 residues. J lost 6 bases, V lost 3 bases, and 7 bases had no gene match. In germline, CDR1 is SGHNT, CDR2 YENEEA.

DNA of the CDR3: TGTGCCAGCAGCCAAGGTGCTAGGAGTTCACCCCTCCACTTT. This translates into CASSQGARSSPLHF. V is TRBV14 and J is TRBJ1-6, with D unresolved. This CDR3 spans 14 amino acids. V was trimmed by 1 base and J by 9 bases, leaving 10 bases between them. Germline V gives CDR1 SGHDN, CDR2 FVKESK.

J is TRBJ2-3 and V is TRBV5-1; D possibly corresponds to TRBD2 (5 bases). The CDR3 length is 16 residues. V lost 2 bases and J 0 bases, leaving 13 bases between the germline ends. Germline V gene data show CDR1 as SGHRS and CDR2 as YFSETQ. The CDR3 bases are TGCGCCAGCAGCTTCTCGGGGTCTCCTAGCACAGATACGCAGTATTTT. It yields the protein CASSFSGSPSTDTQYF.

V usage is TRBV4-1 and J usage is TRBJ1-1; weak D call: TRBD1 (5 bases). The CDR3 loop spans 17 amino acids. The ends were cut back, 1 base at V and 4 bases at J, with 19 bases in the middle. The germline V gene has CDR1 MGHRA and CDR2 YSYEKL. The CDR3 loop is CASSQGRSKGRGTEAFF. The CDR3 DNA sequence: TGCGCCAGCAGCCAAGGTCGAAGTAAGGGAAGGGGCACTGAAGCTTTCTTT.

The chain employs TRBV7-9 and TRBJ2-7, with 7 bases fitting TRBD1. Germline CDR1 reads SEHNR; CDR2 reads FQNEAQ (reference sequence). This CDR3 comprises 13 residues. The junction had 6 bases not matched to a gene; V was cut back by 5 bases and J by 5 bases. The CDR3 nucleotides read TGTGCCAGCAGCCCGACAGGGTTCGACGAGCAGTACTTC. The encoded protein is CASSPTGFDEQYF.

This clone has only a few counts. The CDR3 DNA follows: TGTGCCAGCAGCTTAGATCCTGGCAGCTCCTACGAGCAGTACTTC. This codes for CASSLDPGSSYEQYF. This chain uses TRBV11-2 with TRBJ2-7; unclear D gene. V was pared by 0 bases and J by 0 bases, with 9 bases between. The CDR3 consists of 15 residues. Germline-derived CDR1 and CDR2 are SGHAT and FQNNGV.

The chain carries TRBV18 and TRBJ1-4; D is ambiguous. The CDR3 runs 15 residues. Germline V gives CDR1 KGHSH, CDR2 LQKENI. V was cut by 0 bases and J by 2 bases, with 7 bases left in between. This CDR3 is CASSPPGLTNEKLFF. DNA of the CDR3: TGTGCCAGCTCACCACCAGGACTTACTAATGAAAAACTGTTTTTT.

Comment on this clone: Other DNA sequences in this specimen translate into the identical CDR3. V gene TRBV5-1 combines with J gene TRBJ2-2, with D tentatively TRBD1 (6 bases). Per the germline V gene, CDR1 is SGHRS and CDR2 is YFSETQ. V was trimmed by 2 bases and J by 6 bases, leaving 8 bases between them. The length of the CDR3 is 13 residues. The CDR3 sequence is CASSLEGAGELFF. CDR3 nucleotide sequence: TGCGCCAGCAGCTTAGAGGGGGCCGGGGAGCTGTTTTTT.

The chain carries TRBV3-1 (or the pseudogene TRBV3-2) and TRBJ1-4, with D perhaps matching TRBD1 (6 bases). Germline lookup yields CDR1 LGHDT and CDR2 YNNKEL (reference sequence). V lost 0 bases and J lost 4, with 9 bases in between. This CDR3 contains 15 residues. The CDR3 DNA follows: TGTGCCAGCAGCCAAGACAGGGGAGTTAATGAAAAACTGTTTTTT. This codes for CASSQDRGVNEKLFF.

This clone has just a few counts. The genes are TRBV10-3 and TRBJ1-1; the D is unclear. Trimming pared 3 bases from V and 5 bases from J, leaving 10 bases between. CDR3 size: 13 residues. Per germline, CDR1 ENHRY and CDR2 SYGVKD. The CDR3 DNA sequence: TGTGCCATCAGTGATAAGGGCGGGACTGAAGCTTTCTTT. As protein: CAISDKGGTEAFF.

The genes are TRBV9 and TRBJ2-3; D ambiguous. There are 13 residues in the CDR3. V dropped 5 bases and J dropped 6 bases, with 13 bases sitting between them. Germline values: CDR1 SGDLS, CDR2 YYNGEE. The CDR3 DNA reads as TGTGCCAGCAGTTCGTCTGTTTCGGATACGCAGTATTTT. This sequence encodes CASSSSVSDTQYF.

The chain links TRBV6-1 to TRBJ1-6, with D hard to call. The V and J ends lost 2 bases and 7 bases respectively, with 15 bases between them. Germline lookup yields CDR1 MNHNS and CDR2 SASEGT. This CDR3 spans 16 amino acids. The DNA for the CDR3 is TGTGCCAGCAGTGAACATGAAGGTAGCCCAAATTCACCCCTCCACTTT. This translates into CASSEHEGSPNSPLHF.

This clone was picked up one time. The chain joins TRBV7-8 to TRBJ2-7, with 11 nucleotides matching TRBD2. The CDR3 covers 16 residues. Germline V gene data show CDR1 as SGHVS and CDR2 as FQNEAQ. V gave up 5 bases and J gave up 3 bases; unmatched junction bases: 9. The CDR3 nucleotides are TGTGCCAGCAGCCGACTAGCGGGGTCCCGAGGCTACGAGCAGTACTTC. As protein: CASSRLAGSRGYEQYF.

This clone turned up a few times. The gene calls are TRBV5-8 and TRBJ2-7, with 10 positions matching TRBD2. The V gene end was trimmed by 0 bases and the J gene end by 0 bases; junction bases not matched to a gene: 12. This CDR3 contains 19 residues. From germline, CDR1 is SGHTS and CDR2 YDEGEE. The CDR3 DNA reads TGTGCCAGCAGCTTGGTTACCCTAGCGGGGGTCTCCTTCTCCTACGAGCAGTACTTC. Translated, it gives CASSLVTLAGVSFSYEQYF.

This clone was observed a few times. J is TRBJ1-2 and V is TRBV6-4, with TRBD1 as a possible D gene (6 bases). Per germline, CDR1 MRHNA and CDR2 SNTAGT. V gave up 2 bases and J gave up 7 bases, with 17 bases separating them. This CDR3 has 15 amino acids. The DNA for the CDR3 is TGTGCCAGCAGTGACGGATTCAGGGGTACAAGTGGCTACACCTTC. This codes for CASSDGFRGTSGYTF.

CDR3 region: CASSIIGTAGNAGNTIYF. In nucleotides, the CDR3 is TGTGCCAGTAGTATTATCGGGACAGCCGGGAATGCTGGAAACACCATATATTTT. This rearrangement joins TRBV19 to TRBJ1-3; 7 bases line up with TRBD1. The ends lost 3 bases at V and 2 bases at J; junction bases unmatched: 13. The CDR3 covers 18 residues. Germline lookup yields CDR1 LNHDA and CDR2 SQIVND (reference sequence).

The CDR3: CAISDTGLAGGRQYF. CDR3 nucleotides: TGTGCCATCAGTGACACCGGACTAGCGGGGGGGCGACAGTATTTT. V is TRBV10-3 and J is TRBJ2-3; 15 bases map to TRBD2. Germline values: CDR1 ENHRY, CDR2 SYGVKD. J gave up 12 bases and V 3 bases, and 7 bases lay outside the gene matches. The CDR3 has 15 amino acids.